There are a few counts of the clone carrying this T cell receptor (beta chain). The antigen remains undetermined. This specimen comes from a study of cytomegalovirus exposure and HLA in healthy donors. Study in general: The study placed 80% to 90% of its 350 to 450 genotyped donors in the Caucasian-associated ancestry cluster.

Germline values: CDR1 KGHSH, CDR2 LQKENI. V lost 2 bases to trimming and J lost 2 bases, with 16 bases between them. The CDR3 runs to 16 residues. Notes on the study in general: Altogether, about 160 TCR beta chains were recorded as cytomegalovirus-associated. Serostatus for CMV was the only available immune exposure information.

It was with 60 Vbeta and 13 Jbeta primers that the PCR ran. Clones were read by immunoSEQ multiplex PCR, and TCRdb kept only the in-frame ones, dropping some. Of tens of thousands of clones in the sample, around three fifths were seen once. The TCR originated in a man in his thirties or forties in good health and CMV-seronegative. The V and J genes are TRBV18 and TRBJ2-7; D might be TRBD2 (6 bases). Sequencing was performed on PBMCs. CDR3 amino acids: CASSPFGGIQTYEQYF. The CDR3 DNA follows: TGTGCCAGCTCACCATTCGGGGGAATCCAAACCTACGAGCAGTACTTC.